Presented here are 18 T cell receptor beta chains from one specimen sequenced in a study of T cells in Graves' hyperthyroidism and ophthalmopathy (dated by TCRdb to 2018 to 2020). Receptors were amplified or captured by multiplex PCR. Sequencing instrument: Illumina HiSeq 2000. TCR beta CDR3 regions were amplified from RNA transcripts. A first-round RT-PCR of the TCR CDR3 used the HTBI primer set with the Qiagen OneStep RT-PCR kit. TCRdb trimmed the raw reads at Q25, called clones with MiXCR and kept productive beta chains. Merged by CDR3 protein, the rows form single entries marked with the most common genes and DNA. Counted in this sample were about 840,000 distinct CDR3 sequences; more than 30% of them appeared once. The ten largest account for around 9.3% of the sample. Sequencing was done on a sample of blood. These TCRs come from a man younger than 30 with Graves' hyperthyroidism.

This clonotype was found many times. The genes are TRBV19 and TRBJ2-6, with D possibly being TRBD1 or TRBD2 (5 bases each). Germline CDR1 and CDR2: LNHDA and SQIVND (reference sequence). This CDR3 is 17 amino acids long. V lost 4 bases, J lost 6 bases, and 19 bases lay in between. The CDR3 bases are TGTGCCAGTAGTACGGGACGGTCCGGAACTGTGGCCAACGTCCTGACTTTC. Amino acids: CASSTGRSGTVANVLTF. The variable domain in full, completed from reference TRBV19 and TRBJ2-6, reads DGGITQSPKYLFRKEGQNVTLSCEQNLNHDAMYWYRQDPGQGLRLIYYSQIVNDFQKGDIAEGYSVSREKKESFPLTVTSAQKNPTAFYLCASSTGRSGTVANVLTFGAGSRLTVL.

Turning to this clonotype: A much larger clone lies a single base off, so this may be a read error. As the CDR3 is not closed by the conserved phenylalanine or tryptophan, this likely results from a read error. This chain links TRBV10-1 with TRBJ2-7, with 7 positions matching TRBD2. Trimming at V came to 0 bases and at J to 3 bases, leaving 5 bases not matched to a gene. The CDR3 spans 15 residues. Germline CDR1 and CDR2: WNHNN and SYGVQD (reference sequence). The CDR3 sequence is CASSESGEGSYEQYL. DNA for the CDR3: TGCGCCAGCAGTGAGTCGGGGGAGGGTAGCTACGAGCAGTACCTC.

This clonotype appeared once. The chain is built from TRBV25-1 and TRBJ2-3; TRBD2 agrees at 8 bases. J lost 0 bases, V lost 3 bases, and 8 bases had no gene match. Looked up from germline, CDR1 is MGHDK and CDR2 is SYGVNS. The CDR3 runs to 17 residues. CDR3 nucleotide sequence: TGTGCCAGCAGTGAGGGGGTATCTAGCGGGAGCACAGATACGCAGTATTTT. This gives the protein CASSEGVSSGSTDTQYF.

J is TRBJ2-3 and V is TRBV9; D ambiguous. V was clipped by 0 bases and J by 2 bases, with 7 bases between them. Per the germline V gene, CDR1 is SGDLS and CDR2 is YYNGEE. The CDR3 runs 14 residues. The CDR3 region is CASSVGADTDTQYF. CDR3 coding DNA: TGTGCCAGCAGCGTAGGCGCAGACACAGATACGCAGTATTTT.

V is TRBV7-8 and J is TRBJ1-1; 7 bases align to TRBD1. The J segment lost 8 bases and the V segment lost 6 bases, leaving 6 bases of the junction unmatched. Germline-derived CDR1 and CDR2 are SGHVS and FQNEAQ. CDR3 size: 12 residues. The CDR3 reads CASSKQGPEAFF. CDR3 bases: TGTGCCAGCAGTAAACAGGGGCCGGAAGCTTTCTTT. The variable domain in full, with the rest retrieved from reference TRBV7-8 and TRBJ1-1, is GAGVSQSPRYKVAKRGQDVALRCDPISGHVSLFWYQQALGQGPEFLTYFQNEAQLDKSGLPSDRFFAERPEGSVSTLKIQRTQQEDSAVYLCASSKQGPEAFFGQGTRLTVV.

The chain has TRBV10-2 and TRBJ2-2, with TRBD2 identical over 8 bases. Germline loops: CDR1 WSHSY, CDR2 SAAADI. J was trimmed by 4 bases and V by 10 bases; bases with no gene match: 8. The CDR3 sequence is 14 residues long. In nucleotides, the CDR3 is TGCGCCACCTTTAGCGGGGTCGGCACCGGGGAGCTGTTTTTT. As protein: CATFSGVGTGELFF.

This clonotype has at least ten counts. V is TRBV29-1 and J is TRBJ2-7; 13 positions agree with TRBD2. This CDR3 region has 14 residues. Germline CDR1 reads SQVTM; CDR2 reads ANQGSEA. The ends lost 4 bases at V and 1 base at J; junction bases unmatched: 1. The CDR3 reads CSVALAGGSYEQYF. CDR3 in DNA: TGCAGCGTTGCACTAGCGGGAGGGTCCTACGAGCAGTACTTC.

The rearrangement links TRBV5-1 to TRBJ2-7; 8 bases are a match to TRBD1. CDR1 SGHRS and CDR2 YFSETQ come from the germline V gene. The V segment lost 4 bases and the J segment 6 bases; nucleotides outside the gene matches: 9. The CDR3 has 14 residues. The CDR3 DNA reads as TGCGCCAGCAGCGGTGGACAGGGTGGAGGCGAGCAGTACTTC. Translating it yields CASSGGQGGGEQYF.

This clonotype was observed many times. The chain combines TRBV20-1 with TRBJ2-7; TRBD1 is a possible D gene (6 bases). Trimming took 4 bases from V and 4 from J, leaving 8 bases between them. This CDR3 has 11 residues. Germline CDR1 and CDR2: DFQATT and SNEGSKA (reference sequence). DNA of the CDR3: TGCAGTGCTACCCAGGGGTACGAGCAGTACTTC. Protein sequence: CSATQGYEQYF.

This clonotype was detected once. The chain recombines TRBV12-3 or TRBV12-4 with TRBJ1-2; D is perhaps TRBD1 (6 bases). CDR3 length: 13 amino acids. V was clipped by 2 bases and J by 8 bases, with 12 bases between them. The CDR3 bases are TGTGCCAGCAGTTTACGGGACATATTGGGCTACACCTTC. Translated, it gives CASSLRDILGYTF.

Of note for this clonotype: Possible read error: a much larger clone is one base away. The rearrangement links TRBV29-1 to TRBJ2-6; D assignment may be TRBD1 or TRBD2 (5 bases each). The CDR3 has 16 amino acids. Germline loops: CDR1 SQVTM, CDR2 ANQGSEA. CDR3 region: CSVEDRGTSGAHVLTF. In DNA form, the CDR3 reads TGCAGCGTTGAAGATCGGGGAACCTCTGGGGCCCACGTCCTGACTTTC.

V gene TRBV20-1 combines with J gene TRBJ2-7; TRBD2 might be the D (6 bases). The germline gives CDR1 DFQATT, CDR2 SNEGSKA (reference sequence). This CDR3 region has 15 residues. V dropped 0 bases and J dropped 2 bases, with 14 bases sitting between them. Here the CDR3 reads CSARDLRGPPYEQYF. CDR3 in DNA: TGCAGTGCTAGAGATTTGCGGGGACCCCCCTACGAGCAGTACTTC.

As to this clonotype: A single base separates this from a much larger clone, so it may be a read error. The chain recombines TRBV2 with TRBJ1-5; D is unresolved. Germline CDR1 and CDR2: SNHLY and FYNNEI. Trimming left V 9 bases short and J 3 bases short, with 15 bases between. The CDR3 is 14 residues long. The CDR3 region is CASKQARTNQPQHF. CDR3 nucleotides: TGTGCCAGTAAACAAGCCCGTACCAATCAGCCCCAGCATTTT.

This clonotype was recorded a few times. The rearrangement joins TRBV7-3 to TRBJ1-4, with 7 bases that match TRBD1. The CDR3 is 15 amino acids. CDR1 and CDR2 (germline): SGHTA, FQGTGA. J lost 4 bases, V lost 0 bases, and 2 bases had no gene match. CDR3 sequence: CASSLTGTVNEKLFF. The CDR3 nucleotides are TGTGCCAGCAGCTTAACGGGGACAGTTAATGAAAAACTGTTTTTT.

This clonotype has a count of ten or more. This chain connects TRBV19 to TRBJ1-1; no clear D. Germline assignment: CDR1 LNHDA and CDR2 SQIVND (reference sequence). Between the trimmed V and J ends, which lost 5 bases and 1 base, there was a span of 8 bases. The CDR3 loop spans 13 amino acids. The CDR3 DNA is TGTGCCAGTAGTCGACACACGAACACTGAAGCTTTCTTT. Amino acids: CASSRHTNTEAFF.

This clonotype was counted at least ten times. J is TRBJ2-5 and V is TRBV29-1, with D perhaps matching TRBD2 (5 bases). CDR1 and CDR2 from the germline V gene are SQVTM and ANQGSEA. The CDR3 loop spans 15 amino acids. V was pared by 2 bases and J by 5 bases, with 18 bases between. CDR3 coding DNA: TGCAGCGTTGAAAATCCGGGCAACCGAGGGGAGACCCAGTACTTC. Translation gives CSVENPGNRGETQYF.

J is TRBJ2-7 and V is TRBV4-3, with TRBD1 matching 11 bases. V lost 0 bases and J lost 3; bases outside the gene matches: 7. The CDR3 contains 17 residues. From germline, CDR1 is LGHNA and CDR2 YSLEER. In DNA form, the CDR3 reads TGCGCCAGCAGCCAAGAAGGACGGACAGGGGGCTTCTACGAGCAGTACTTC. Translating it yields CASSQEGRTGGFYEQYF.

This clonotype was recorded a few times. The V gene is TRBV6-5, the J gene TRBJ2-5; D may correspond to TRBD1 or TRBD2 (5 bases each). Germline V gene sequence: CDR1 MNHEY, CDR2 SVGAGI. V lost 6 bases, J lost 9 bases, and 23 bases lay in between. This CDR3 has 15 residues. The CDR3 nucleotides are TGTGCCAGCAGCCCTCCTCCGGACTCCCCCAGGGCCCAGTACTTC. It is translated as CASSPPPDSPRAQYF.